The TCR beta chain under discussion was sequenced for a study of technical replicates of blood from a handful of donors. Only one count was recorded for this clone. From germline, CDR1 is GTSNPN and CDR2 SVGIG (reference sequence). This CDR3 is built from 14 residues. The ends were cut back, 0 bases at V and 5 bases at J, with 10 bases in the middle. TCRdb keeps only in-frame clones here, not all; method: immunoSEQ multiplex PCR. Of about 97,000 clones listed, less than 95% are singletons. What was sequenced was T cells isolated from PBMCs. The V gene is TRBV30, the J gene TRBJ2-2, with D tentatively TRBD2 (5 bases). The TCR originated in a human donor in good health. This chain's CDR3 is CAWSVSVYTGELFF. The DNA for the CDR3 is TGTGCCTGGAGTGTTAGCGTTTATACCGGGGAGCTGTTTTTT.